This TCR beta chain was recovered during a study of blood T cell repertoires in COVID-19. Whole-study context: Samples came from the United States, Italy and Spain, spanning acute and convalescent COVID-19. From T cells, B-cell-depleted T cells, or PBMCs came the material, which was cDNA or gDNA.

Seattle's cohort entered during active infection and was followed longitudinally. V lost 1 base to trimming and J lost 8 bases; unmatched junction nucleotides: 8. The CDR3 has 15 amino acids. CDR1 and CDR2 (germline): SGHTA, FQGNSA. In the study's own analysis: Nucleated cell number was recorded as an estimate derived from reference gene primer amplification. Assay used: immunoSEQ multiplex PCR; TCRdb lists only in-frame clones, some missing. The V and J calls and clone size are taken from that table; D and trimming were inferred from the DNA. This table has 300,000 to 400,000 clones, more than 75% appearing once.

The gene calls are TRBV7-2 and TRBJ1-2, with 9 bases matching TRBD1. This receptor was obtained from a woman aged 45-60 years with COVID-19, enrolled during active disease. The sequencing input was peripheral blood. This CDR3 reads CASSLDPGQGRGYTF. CDR3 in DNA: TGTGCCAGCAGCTTAGACCCTGGACAGGGGAGAGGCTACACCTTC.